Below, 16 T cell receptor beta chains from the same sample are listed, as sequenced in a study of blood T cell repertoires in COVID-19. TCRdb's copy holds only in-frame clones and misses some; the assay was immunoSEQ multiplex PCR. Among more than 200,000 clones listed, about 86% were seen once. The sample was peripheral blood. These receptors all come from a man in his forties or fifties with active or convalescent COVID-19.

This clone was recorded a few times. The CDR3 spells CASSTGTGPSYTF. CDR3 in DNA: TGCGCCAGCAGCACCGGGACAGGGCCGTCCTACACCTTC. The chain has TRBV5-1 and TRBJ1-2; 9 bases are a match to TRBD1. With 4 bases clipped from V and 10 bases from J, the junction kept 8 bases outside the gene matches. In germline, CDR1 is SGHRS, CDR2 YFSETQ. The CDR3 sequence is 13 residues long. The full variable domain, in which reference TRBV5-1 and TRBJ1-2 provide the parts outside the CDR3, is KAGVTQTPRYLIKTRGQQVTLSCSPISGHRSVSWYQQTPGQGLQFLFEYFSETQRNKGNFPGRFSGRQFSNSRSEMNVSTLELGDSALYLCASSTGTGPSYTFGSGTRLTVV.

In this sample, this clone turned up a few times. CDR3 sequence (DNA): TGTGCCAGCTCAATGGACAGAGCATGGGAGCCCCAGCATTTT. This encodes CASSMDRAWEPQHF. The chain has TRBV18 and TRBJ1-5; perhaps TRBD1 as D (6 bases). Trimming removed 5 bases from V and 8 bases from J, with 16 bases in between. The CDR3 has 14 amino acids. Germline assignment: CDR1 KGHSH and CDR2 LQKENI.

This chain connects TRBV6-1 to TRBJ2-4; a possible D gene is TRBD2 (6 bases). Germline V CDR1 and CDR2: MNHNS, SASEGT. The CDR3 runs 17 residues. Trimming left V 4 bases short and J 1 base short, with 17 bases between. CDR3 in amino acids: CASSVRDSREAKNIQYF. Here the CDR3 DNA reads TGTGCCAGCAGTGTCCGGGACTCCAGGGAGGCCAAAAACATTCAGTACTTC.

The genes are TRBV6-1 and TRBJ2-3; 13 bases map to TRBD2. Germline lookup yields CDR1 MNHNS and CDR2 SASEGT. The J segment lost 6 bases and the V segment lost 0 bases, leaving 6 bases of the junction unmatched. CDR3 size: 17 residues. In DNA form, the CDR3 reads TGTGCCAGCAGTGAAGCGGTGACTAGCGGGGGGACCGATACGCAGTATTTT. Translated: CASSEAVTSGGTDTQYF.

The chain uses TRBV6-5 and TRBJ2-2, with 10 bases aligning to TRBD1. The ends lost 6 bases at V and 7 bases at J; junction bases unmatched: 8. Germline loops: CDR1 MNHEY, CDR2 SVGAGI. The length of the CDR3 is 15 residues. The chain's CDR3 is CASSRDRGRDGELFF. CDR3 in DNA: TGTGCCAGCAGCCGAGACAGGGGGCGGGACGGGGAGCTGTTTTTT.

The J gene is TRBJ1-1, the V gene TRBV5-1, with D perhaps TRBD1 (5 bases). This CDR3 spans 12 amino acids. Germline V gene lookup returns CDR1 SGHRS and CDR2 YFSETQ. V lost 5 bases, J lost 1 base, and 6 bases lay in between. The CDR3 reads CASSGANTEAFF. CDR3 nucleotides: TGCGCCAGCAGTGGGGCGAACACTGAAGCTTTCTTT.

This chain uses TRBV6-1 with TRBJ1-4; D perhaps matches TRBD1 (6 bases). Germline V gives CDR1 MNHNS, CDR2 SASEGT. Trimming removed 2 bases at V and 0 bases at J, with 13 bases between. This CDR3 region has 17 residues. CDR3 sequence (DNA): TGTGCCAGCAGTGAATCAGGGGCCCTTGCAACTAATGAAAAACTGTTTTTT. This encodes CASSESGALATNEKLFF.

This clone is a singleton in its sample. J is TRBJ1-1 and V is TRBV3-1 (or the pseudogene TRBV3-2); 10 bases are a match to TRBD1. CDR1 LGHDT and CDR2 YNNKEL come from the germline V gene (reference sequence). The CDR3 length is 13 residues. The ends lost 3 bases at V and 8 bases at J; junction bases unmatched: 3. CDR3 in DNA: TGTGCCAGCAGCCAGACAGGGGGCTTCGAAGCTTTCTTT. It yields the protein CASSQTGGFEAFF.

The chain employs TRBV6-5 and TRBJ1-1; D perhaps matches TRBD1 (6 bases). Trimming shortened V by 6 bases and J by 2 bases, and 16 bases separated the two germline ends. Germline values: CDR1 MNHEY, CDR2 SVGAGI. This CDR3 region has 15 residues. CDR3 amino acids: CASRRTDSFNTEAFF. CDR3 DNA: TGTGCCAGCAGGAGGACAGATTCCTTTAACACTGAAGCTTTCTTT.

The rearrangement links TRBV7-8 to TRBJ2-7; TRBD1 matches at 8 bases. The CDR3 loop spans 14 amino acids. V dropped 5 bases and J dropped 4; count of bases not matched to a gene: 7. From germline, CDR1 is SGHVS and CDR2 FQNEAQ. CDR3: CASSPGTGYYEQYF. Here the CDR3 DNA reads TGTGCCAGCAGCCCGGGGACAGGATATTACGAGCAGTACTTC.

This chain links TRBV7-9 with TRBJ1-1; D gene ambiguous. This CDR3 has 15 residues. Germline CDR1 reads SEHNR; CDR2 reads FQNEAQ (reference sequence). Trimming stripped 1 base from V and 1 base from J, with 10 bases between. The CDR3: CASSLDPGKNTEAFF. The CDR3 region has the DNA TGTGCCAGCAGCTTAGACCCAGGAAAGAACACTGAAGCTTTCTTT.

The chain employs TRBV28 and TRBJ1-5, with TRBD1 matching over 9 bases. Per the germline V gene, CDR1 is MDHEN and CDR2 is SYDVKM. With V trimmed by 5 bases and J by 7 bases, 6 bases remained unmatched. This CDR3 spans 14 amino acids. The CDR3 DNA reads TGTGCCAGCAGTAGGGGGACAGGGTTACAGCCCCAGCATTTT. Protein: CASSRGTGLQPQHF. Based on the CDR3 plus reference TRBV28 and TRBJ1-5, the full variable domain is DVKVTQSSRYLVKRTGEKVFLECVQDMDHENMFWYRQDPGLGLRLIYFSYDVKMKEKGDIPEGYSVSREKKERFSLILESASTNQTSMYLCASSRGTGLQPQHFGDGTRLSIL.

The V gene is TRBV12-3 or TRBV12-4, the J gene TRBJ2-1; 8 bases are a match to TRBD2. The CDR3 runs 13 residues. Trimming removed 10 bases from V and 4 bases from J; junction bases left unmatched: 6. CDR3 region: CATTGGAYNEQFF. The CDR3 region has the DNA TGTGCCACCACCGGGGGGGCGTACAATGAGCAGTTCTTC.

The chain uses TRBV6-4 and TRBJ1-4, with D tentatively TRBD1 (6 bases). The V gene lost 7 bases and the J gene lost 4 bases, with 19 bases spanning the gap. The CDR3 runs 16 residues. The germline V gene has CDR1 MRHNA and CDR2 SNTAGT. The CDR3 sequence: CASTPWGQSFNEKLFF. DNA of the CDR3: TGTGCCAGCACCCCTTGGGGGCAGTCTTTTAATGAAAAACTGTTTTTT.

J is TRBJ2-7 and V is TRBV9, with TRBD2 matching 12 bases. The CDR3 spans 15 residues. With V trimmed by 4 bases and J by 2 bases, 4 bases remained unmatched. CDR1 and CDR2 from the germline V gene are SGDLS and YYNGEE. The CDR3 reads CASSSTSGGPYEQYF. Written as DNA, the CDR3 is TGTGCCAGCAGCTCGACTAGCGGGGGACCCTACGAGCAGTACTTC.

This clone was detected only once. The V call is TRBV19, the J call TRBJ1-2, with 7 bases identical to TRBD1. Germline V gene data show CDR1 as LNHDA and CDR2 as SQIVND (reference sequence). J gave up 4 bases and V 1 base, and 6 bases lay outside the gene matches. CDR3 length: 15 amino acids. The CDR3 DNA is TGTGCCAGTAGTATAGGGCCGACAGGGATCTATGGCTACACCTTC. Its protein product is CASSIGPTGIYGYTF.